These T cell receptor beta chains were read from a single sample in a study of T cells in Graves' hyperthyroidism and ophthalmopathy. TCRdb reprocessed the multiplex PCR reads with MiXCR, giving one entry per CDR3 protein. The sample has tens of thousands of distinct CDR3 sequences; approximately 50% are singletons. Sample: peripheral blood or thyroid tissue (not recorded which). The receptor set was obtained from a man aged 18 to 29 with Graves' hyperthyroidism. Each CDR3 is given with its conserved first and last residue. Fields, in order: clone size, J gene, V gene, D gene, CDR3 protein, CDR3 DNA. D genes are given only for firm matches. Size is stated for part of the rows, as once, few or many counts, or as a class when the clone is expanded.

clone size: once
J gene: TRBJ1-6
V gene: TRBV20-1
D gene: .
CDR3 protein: CSAVPGHYNSPLHF
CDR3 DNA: TGCAGTGCTGTTCCGGGACACTATAATTCACCCCTCCACTTT

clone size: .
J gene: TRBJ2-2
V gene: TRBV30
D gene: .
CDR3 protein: CAWSVGGTGELLF
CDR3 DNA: TGTGCCTGGAGTGTAGGCGGCACCGGGGAGCTGTTATTT

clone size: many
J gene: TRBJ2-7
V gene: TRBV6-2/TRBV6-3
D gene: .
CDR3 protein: CASSYSRGRGPYEQYF
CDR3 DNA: TGTGCCAGCAGTTACTCGCGGGGCCGAGGCCCCTACGAGCAGTACTTC

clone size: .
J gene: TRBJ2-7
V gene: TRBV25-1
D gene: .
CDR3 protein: CASSEWEDYEQYF
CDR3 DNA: TGTGCCAGCAGTGAATGGGAGGATTACGAGCAGTACTTC

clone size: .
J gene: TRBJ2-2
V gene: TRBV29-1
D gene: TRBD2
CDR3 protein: CSVTSGTGELFF
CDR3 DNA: TGCAGCGTTACTAGCGGGACCGGGGAGCTGTTTTTT

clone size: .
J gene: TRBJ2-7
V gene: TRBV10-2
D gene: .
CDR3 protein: CASSLEGNSYEQYF
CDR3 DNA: TGCGCCAGCAGCTTGGAAGGGAACTCCTACGAGCAGTACTTC

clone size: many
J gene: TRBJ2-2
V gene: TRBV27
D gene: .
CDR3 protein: CASGKTTGELFF
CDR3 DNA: TGTGCCAGCGGGAAGACGACCGGGGAGCTGTTTTTT

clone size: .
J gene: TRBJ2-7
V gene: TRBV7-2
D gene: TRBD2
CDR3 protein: CASSLVTSGSRVGSHEQYF
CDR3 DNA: TGTGCCAGCAGCTTAGTGACTAGCGGGAGTCGGGTAGGGTCCCACGAGCAGTACTTC

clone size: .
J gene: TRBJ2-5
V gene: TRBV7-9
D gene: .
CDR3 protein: CASSVESETQYF
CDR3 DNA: TGTGCCAGCAGCGTAGAATCGGAGACCCAGTACTTC

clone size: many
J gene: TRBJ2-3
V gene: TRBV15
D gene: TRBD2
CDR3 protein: CATSHGLAGFTDTQYF
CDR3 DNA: TGTGCCACCAGTCACGGACTAGCGGGATTTACAGATACGCAGTATTTT

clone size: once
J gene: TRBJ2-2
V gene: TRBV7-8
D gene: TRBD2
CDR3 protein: CASSLGLAGATGELFF
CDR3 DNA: TGTGCCAGCAGCCTCGGACTAGCGGGGGCGACCGGGGAGCTGTTTTTT

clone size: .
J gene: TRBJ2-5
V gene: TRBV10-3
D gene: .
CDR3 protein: CAIGTREETQYF
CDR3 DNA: TGTGCCATCGGCACGCGAGAAGAGACCCAGTACTTC

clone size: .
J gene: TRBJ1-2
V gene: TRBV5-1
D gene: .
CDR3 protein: CASSLGQDLYGYTF
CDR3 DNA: TGCGCCAGCAGCTTGGGGCAGGATCTCTATGGCTACACCTTC

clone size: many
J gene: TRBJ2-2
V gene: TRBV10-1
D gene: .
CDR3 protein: CASSALGIGTGELFF
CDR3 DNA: TGCGCCAGCAGCGCCCTAGGAATCGGCACCGGGGAGCTGTTTTTT

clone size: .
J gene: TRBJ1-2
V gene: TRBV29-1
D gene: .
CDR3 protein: CSVAGGRDNYGYTF
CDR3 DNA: TGCAGCGTTGCGGGGGGCAGGGATAACTATGGCTACACCTTC

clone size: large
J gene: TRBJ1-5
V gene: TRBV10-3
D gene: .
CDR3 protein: CAIRQGAGNQPQHF
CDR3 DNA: TGTGCCATCAGGCAGGGTGCCGGCAATCAGCCCCAGCATTTT

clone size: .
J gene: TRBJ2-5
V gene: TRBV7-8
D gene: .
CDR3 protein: CASRRTEGETQYF
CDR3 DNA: TGTGCCAGCAGAAGGACTGAAGGAGAGACCCAGTACTTC

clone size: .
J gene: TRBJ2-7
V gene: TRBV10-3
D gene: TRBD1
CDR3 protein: CAISEPKGAGYEQYF
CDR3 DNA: TGTGCCATCAGTGAGCCGAAGGGGGCTGGTTACGAGCAGTACTTC

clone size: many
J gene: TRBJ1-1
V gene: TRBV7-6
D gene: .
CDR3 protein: CASSPPGRNTEAFF
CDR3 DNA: TGTGCCAGCAGCCCCCCCGGCCGGAACACTGAAGCTTTCTTT

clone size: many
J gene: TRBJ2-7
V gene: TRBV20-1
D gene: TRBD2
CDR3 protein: CSARMGRGGDGQYF
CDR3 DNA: TGCAGTGCTAGGATGGGAAGGGGAGGGGACGGGCAGTACTTC

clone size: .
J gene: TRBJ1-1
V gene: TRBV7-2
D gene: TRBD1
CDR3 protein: CASSFRDRGTEAFF
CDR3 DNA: TGTGCCAGCAGCTTCCGGGACAGGGGCACTGAAGCTTTCTTT

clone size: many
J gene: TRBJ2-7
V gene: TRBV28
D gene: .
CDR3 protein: CASTGPGYEQYF
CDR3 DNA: TGTGCCAGCACGGGTCCGGGCTACGAGCAGTACTTC

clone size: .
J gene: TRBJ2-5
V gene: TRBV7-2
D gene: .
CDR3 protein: CASSFTVAEAETQYF
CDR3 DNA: TGTGCCAGCAGCTTTACAGTCGCGGAGGCAGAGACCCAGTACTTC

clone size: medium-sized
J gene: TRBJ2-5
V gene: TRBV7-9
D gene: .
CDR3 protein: CASRAWGETETQYF
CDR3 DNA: TGTGCCAGCAGAGCTTGGGGGGAAACAGAGACCCAGTACTTC

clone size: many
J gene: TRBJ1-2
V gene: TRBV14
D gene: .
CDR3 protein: CASSQAGPGYGYTF
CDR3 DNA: TGTGCCAGCAGCCAAGCCGGGCCAGGCTATGGCTACACCTTC

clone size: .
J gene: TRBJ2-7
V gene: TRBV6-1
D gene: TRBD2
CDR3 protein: CASWTGLAGAYEQYF
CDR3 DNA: TGTGCCAGCTGGACGGGACTAGCGGGGGCCTACGAGCAGTACTTC

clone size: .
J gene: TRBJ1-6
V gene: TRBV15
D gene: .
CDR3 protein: CATSSLASRGRSPLHF
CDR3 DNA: TGTGCCACCAGCAGTTTAGCGTCCAGGGGCCGGTCACCCCTCCACTTT

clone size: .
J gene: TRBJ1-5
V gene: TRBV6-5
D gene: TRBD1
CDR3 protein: CASSPKRDSSNQPQHF
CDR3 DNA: TGTGCCAGCAGTCCTAAGCGGGACAGCTCCAATCAGCCCCAGCATTTT

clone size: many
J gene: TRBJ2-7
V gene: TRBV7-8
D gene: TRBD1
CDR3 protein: CASSWDRREQYF
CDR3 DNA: TGTGCCAGCAGCTGGGACAGGCGGGAGCAGTACTTC

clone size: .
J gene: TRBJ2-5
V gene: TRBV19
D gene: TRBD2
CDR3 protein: CASTERREGQETQYF
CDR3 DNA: TGTGCCAGTACCGAGAGACGGGAGGGGCAAGAGACCCAGTACTTC

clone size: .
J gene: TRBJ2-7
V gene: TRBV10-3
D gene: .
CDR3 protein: CAISDSRASYEQYF
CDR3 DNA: TGTGCCATCAGTGATTCTCGGGCCTCCTACGAGCAGTACTTC

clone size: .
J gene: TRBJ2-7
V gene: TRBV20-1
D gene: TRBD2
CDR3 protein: CSASGGLAVYEQYF
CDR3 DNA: TGCAGTGCTAGCGGTGGACTAGCGGTTTACGAGCAGTACTTC

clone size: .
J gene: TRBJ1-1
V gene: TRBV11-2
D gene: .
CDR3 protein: CASSPWKEFTEAFF
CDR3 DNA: TGTGCCAGCAGTCCTTGGAAGGAGTTCACTGAAGCTTTCTTT

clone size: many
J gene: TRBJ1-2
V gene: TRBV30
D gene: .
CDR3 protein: CAWSAEGESGYTF
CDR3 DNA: TGTGCCTGGAGTGCAGAGGGGGAGAGCGGCTACACCTTC

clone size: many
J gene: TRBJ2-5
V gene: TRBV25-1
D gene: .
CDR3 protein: CASSEWRADETQYF
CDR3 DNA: TGTGCCAGCAGTGAATGGCGAGCAGATGAGACCCAGTACTTC

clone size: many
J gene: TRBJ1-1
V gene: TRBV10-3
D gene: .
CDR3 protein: CAINAGPGSRMNTEAFF
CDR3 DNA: TGTGCCATCAATGCGGGACCAGGGAGTCGCATGAACACTGAAGCTTTCTTT

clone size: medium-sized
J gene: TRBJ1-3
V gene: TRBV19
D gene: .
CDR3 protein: CATQRGSAGNTIYF
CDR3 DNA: TGTGCCACCCAACGGGGTTCGGCTGGAAACACCATATATTTT

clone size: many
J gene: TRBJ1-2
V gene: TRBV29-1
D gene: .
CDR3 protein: CSVEGRDYGYTF
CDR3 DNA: TGCAGCGTTGAGGGGAGGGACTATGGCTACACCTTC

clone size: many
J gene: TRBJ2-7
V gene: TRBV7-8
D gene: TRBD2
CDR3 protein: CASSLRTPGLAGGLSYEQYF
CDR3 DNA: TGTGCCAGCAGCTTACGCACTCCGGGACTAGCGGGAGGGCTGTCCTACGAGCAGTACTTC

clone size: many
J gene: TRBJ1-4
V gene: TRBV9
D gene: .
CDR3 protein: CASSGGTGTTQGEKLFF
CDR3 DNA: TGTGCCAGCAGTGGGGGTACCGGGACGACGCAGGGAGAAAAACTGTTTTTT

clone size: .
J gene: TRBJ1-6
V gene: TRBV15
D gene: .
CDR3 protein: CATSREASPLHF
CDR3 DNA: TGTGCCACCAGCAGAGAGGCTTCACCCCTCCACTTT

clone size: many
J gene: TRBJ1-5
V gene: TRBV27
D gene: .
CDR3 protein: CASSLSGTVGNQPQHF
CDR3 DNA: TGTGCCAGCAGTTTAAGTGGAACCGTCGGCAATCAGCCCCAGCATTTT

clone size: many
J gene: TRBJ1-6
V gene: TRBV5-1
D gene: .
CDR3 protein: CASSDGTGNSPLHF
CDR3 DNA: TGCGCCAGCAGCGACGGGACTGGAAATTCACCCCTCCACTTT

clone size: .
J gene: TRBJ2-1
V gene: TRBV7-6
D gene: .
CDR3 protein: CASSRSGTDLRDEQFF
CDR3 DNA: TGTGCCAGCAGCCGGAGCGGCACAGACCTCCGCGATGAGCAGTTCTTC

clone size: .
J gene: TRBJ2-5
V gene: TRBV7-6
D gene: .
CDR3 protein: CASSLGSPPETQYF
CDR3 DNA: TGTGCCAGCAGCTTAGGTAGTCCCCCCGAGACCCAGTACTTC

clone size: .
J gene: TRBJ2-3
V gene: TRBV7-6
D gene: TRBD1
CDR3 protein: CASSETTGATDTQYF
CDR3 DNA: TGTGCCAGCAGTGAGACGACAGGGGCCACAGATACGCAGTATTTT

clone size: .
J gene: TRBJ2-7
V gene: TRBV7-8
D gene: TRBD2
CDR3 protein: CASSLGGGTLYEQYF
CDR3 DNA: TGTGCCAGCAGCTTAGGCGGGGGGACCCTCTACGAGCAGTACTTC

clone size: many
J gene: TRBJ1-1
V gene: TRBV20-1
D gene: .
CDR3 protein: CSAIEGNTEAFF
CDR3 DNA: TGCAGTGCTATTGAGGGGAACACTGAAGCTTTCTTT

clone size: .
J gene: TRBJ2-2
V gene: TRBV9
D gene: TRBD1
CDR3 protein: CASRTRQGTGELFF
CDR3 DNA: TGTGCCAGCCGAACCCGACAGGGGACCGGGGAGCTGTTTTTT

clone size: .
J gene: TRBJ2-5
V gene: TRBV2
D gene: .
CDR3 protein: CASSFGPQETQYF
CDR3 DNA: TGTGCCAGCAGTTTCGGGCCCCAAGAGACCCAGTACTTC

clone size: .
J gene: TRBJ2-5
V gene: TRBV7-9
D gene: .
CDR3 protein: CASSFPYRIFQETQYF
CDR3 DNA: TGTGCCAGCAGCTTCCCCTATAGGATTTTCCAAGAGACCCAGTACTTC

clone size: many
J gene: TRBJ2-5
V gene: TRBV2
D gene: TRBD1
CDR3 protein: CASSDGQGALQETQYF
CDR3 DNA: TGTGCCAGCAGCGACGGACAGGGGGCACTACAAGAGACCCAGTACTTC

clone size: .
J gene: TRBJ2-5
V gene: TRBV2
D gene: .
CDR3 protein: CASVTGRETQYF
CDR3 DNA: TGTGCCAGCGTTACAGGGAGAGAGACCCAGTACTTC

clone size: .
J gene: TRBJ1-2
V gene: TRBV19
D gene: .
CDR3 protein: CASSIAGNYGYTF
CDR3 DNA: TGTGCCAGTAGTATTGCGGGAAACTATGGCTACACCTTC

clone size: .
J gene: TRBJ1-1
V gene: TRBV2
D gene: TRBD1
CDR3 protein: CASSPGQLNTEAFF
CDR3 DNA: TGTGCCAGCAGTCCGGGACAGCTGAACACTGAAGCTTTCTTT

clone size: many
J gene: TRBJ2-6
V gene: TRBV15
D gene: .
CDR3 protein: CATSDTGSGANVLTF
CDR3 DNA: TGTGCCACCAGCGACACAGGGTCAGGGGCCAACGTCCTGACTTTC

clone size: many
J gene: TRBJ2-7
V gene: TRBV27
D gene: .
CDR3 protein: CASSSRPSTYEQYF
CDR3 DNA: TGTGCCAGCAGTTCTCGCCCCTCCACCTACGAGCAGTACTTC

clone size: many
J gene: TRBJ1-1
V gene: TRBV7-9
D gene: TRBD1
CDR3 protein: CASALQDRGLTEAFF
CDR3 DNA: TGTGCCAGCGCCTTGCAGGACAGGGGTTTAACTGAAGCTTTCTTT